Given below is one T cell receptor (beta chain) in context. Its antigen is as yet unknown. CDR3 length: 15 residues. Trimming pared 1 base from V and 5 bases from J, leaving 11 bases between. Germline CDR1 is SEHNR and CDR2 is FQNEAQ (reference sequence). This sample is drawn from a study of T cell responses to AZD1222 COVID-19 vaccine. Study overall: Analyses pooled second doses at about 4 or about 12 weeks.

Only in-frame clones appear in the TCRdb table, and some are missing; sequencing was by immunoSEQ multiplex PCR. The top ten hold 1.6% of the sample, which has 150,000 to 200,000 clones, 80% to 95% seen once. General study results and limits: Vaccine-associated CD4 TCRs spanned spike, dominant at 160-218 and 743-854. Possibly, clonal diversity was underestimated; donors were largely white British and included more females. Spike-specific TCR depth and breadth grew after two AZD1222 doses.

The chain links TRBV7-9 to TRBJ1-4; tentative D call: TRBD1 (5 bases). The source was peripheral blood, collected on day 0 of AZD1222 vaccination. The clonotype originates from an adult in good health. CDR3 sequence: CASSLEAGLNEKLFF. In DNA, the CDR3 is TGTGCCAGCAGCTTAGAGGCAGGGTTGAATGAAAAACTGTTTTTT.